The entry below describes one T cell receptor beta chain. The antigen remains unidentified. The germline V gene has CDR1 KGHSH and CDR2 LQKENI. The CDR3 loop spans 15 amino acids. TRB was amplified from about 270 ng of peripheral blood genomic DNA per sample. The data are from a study of T cell clusters in autoimmune cytopenias. The study's findings and limits: TRB repertoire shifts in secondary cytopenia and chronic lymphocytic leukemia mostly reflected lymphoma, not autoimmunity.

One tube held mixed TRB-A and TRB-B primer pools for touch-down PCR. TCRdb reanalyzed the multiplex PCR reads, giving one entry per CDR3 protein sequence and no DNA. With some 5,100 distinct CDR3 sequences in the sample, the ten largest clones hold approximately 33%. Another study also made use of these data, one on T cell repertoires in aging, cancer and after chemotherapy.

The chain joins TRBV18 to TRBJ1-5; TCRdb's D call of TRBD1 is untestable without DNA. This clonotype was sampled from a human donor in good health. The specimen was peripheral blood. This CDR3 is CASSLPGQGVRPQHF.